Only one count was recorded for the clone carrying this T cell receptor beta chain. Profiling relied on immunoSEQ multiplex PCR, and the TCRdb table lists in-frame clones only, not all of them. The sample holds about 220,000 clones; over 75% are singletons and the top ten take roughly 10%. This entry comes from a study of Ad26.COV2.S vaccination and SARS-CoV-2 variants. The sample's treatment: roughly 20 received Ad26.COV2.S at low or high dose, single or two shots; several received placebo; per-sample allocation not given. The samples date from day 63 after the first vaccine or placebo injection. Germline V gene sequence: CDR1 LGHDT, CDR2 YNNKEL (reference sequence). This CDR3 region has 12 residues. V lost 0 bases and J lost 10, with 9 bases in between.

The chain employs TRBV3-1 (or the pseudogene TRBV3-2) and TRBJ1-2, with D tentatively TRBD1 (5 bases). This TCR derives from a person aged 18 to 59 who received the Ad26.COV2.S COVID-19 vaccine or a placebo. Material: peripheral blood, obtained in a trial of Ad26.COV2.S vaccine versus placebo. The CDR3 sequence is CASSQDRTLYTF. The CDR3 DNA sequence: TGTGCCAGCAGCCAAGATAGGACACTCTACACCTTC.